These 14 T cell receptor beta chains were all obtained from the same sample, sequenced in a study of shared clonotypes between healthy human individuals. TCRdb's table, derived via immunoSEQ multiplex PCR, lists solely in-frame clones and lacks some. Of around 1.1 million clones listed, 75% to 85% are singletons. Sequenced: memory CD4+ T cells from PBMCs. Sample subset: CD45RA-negative fraction. These TCRs come from a young man in good health. Some clones in this sample may be carry-over from other donors' samples.

V and J are TRBV28 and TRBJ1-1; 7 nucleotides match TRBD1. The CDR3 runs to 15 residues. Trimming at V came to 4 bases and at J to 4 bases, leaving 9 bases not matched to a gene. Germline V CDR1 and CDR2: MDHEN, SYDVKM. Here the CDR3 reads CASSWGAGGITEAFF. The CDR3 DNA reads TGTGCCAGCAGTTGGGGTGCAGGGGGAATCACTGAAGCTTTCTTT.

This clone has only a few counts. This chain links TRBV4-2 with TRBJ2-1; D assignment may be TRBD1 or TRBD2 (7 bases each). CDR3 size: 17 residues. Trimming removed 4 bases from V and 0 bases from J, with 16 bases in between. The germline V gene encodes CDR1 LGHNA and CDR2 YNFKEQ. DNA of the CDR3: TGTGCCAGCAGCCCTCTCAGGGGGGGGAGCTCCTACAATGAGCAGTTCTTC. Its protein is CASSPLRGGSSYNEQFF.

The chain links TRBV4-3 to TRBJ2-2; no clear D gene. CDR3 size: 14 residues. V lost 5 bases and J lost 3, with 10 bases in between. CDR1 LGHNA and CDR2 YSLEER come from the germline V gene. The CDR3 DNA is TGCGCCAGCAGCTACCGACGGGACACCGGGGAGCTGTTTTTT. Its protein product is CASSYRRDTGELFF.

CDR3: CAWSLRVFSNTGELFF. CDR3 bases: TGTGCCTGGAGTTTGAGAGTATTTTCGAACACCGGGGAGCTGTTTTTT. The J gene is TRBJ2-2, the V gene TRBV30, with D unresolved. The CDR3 sequence is 16 residues long. CDR1 GTSNPN and CDR2 SVGIG come from the germline V gene (reference sequence). Trimming shortened V by 2 bases and J by 0 bases, and 13 bases separated the two germline ends.

This chain links TRBV4-3 with TRBJ1-1; D gene ambiguous. The CDR3 totals 13 residues. V was cut by 0 bases and J by 3 bases, with 5 bases left in between. From germline, CDR1 is LGHNA and CDR2 YSLEER. The CDR3 region has the DNA TGCGCCAGCAGCCAAGACGGCTACACTGAAGCTTTCTTT. This translates into CASSQDGYTEAFF.

V and J are TRBV7-2 and TRBJ2-3, with 8 bases that match TRBD2. The CDR3 extends over 14 amino acids. CDR1 and CDR2 (germline): SGHTA, FQGNSA. As DNA, the CDR3 is TGTGCTGTTACCCGGGGGGGAAACACAGATACGCAGTATTTT. It yields the protein CAVTRGGNTDTQYF.

The V call is TRBV6-1, the J call TRBJ2-7, with 8 bases fitting TRBD2. This CDR3 comprises 13 residues. V shed 6 bases, J shed 5 bases, and the junction held 6 bases outside the gene matches. The germline gives CDR1 MNHNS, CDR2 SASEGT. CDR3 sequence: CASRLAGRDEQYF. CDR3 in DNA: TGTGCCAGCAGGCTAGCGGGTAGAGACGAGCAGTACTTC.

The rearrangement links TRBV28 to TRBJ2-4; the D is unclear. The CDR3 consists of 15 residues. The germline CDR1 and CDR2 sequences are MDHEN and SYDVKM. V was trimmed by 6 bases and J by 4 bases, leaving 16 bases between them. In nucleotides, the CDR3 is TGTGCCAGCAGGCCCCAAGGAGCGTATAAAAACATTCAGTACTTC. It encodes CASRPQGAYKNIQYF.

The chain joins TRBV27 to TRBJ1-4; a weak D match, TRBD1 (5 bases). The CDR3 spans 16 residues. Trimming stripped 1 base from V and 7 bases from J, with 16 bases between. Germline CDR1 is MNHEY and CDR2 is SMNVEV (reference sequence). The CDR3 loop reads CASSLLSTWGGEKLFF. The CDR3 bases are TGTGCCAGCAGTTTATTATCGACTTGGGGGGGTGAAAAACTGTTTTTT.

J is TRBJ2-7 and V is TRBV7-2; 10 bases fit TRBD2. Trimming removed 4 bases from V and 9 bases from J; junction bases left unmatched: 6. Germline V gene sequence: CDR1 SGHTA, CDR2 FQGNSA. The CDR3 runs to 13 residues. In DNA, the CDR3 is TGTGCCAGCAGCTCAGCGGGAGGGTTGTCGCAGTACTTC. This sequence encodes CASSSAGGLSQYF.

The chain links TRBV19 to TRBJ1-1; D might be TRBD1 (6 bases). Trimming pared 4 bases from V and 1 base from J, leaving 10 bases between. The CDR3 sequence is 14 residues long. The germline V gene encodes CDR1 LNHDA and CDR2 SQIVND (reference sequence). The CDR3 is CASSTQGRNTEAFF. CDR3 DNA sequence: TGTGCCAGTAGTACCCAGGGGAGGAACACTGAAGCTTTCTTT. Full variable domain (missing parts from reference TRBV19 and TRBJ1-1): DGGITQSPKYLFRKEGQNVTLSCEQNLNHDAMYWYRQDPGQGLRLIYYSQIVNDFQKGDIAEGYSVSREKKESFPLTVTSAQKNPTAFYLCASSTQGRNTEAFFGQGTRLTVV.

The J gene is TRBJ1-3, the V gene TRBV7-9; possibly TRBD1 for D (6 bases). Germline V gene sequence: CDR1 SEHNR, CDR2 FQNEAQ (reference sequence). The CDR3 is 15 residues long. The V end lost 5 bases, the J end lost 8 bases, and 19 bases lay between the germline ends. This chain's CDR3 is CASSPRGGWGDTIYF. CDR3 in DNA: TGTGCCAGCAGCCCCCGAGGGGGATGGGGAGACACCATATATTTT.

The chain employs TRBV7-9 and TRBJ2-2; D is uncertain. Germline CDR1 reads SEHNR; CDR2 reads FQNEAQ (reference sequence). This CDR3 has 14 residues. Trimming stripped 5 bases from V and 6 bases from J, with 13 bases between. This CDR3 is CASSPWSFSGELFF. The CDR3 nucleotides read TGTGCCAGCAGCCCCTGGAGTTTTTCCGGGGAGCTGTTTTTT. The complete variable domain, with remaining parts taken from reference TRBV7-9 and TRBJ2-2, reads DTGVSQNPRHKITKRGQNVTFRCDPISEHNRLYWYRQTLGQGPEFLTYFQNEAQLEKSRLLSDRFSAERPKGSFSTLEIQRTEQGDSAMYLCASSPWSFSGELFFGEGSRLTVL.

The chain recombines TRBV2 with TRBJ1-1; perhaps TRBD1 as D (6 bases). The CDR3 covers 13 residues. Trimming left V 5 bases short and J 1 base short, with 8 bases between. Germline V gene lookup returns CDR1 SNHLY and CDR2 FYNNEI. The DNA for the CDR3 is TGTGCCAGCAGTAAGGACAGGAACACTGAAGCTTTCTTT. This sequence encodes CASSKDRNTEAFF.